This TCR beta chain was recorded in a study of T cells after yellow fever vaccination. The study's findings and limits: Any FACS-sorted repertoire could hold abundant clonotypes that contaminate it from the bulk population.

TCRdb used MiXCR to reprocess the 5' RACE reads, holding one entry per CDR3 protein. The data contain hundreds of thousands of distinct CDR3 sequences, 8.7% of them singletons. The CDR3 has 16 residues. The germline V gene has CDR1 MGHDK and CDR2 SYGVNS. V was clipped by 4 bases and J by 2 bases, with 16 bases between them. This clonotype was picked up a small number of times. Antigen unknown. The rearrangement links TRBV25-1 to TRBJ2-3, with a weak D call TRBD2 (5 bases). The sequence was obtained from a man aged 18 to 30 who received the YFV17D yellow fever vaccine. Sequencing used PBMCs, obtained on the day of the first yellow fever vaccination. The CDR3 DNA follows: TGTGCCAGCAGTGCATGGAGGAGCGAGCACACAGATACGCAGTATTTT. Protein product: CASSAWRSEHTDTQYF. Looking up the rest from reference TRBV25-1 and TRBJ2-3 gives the full variable domain: EADIYQTPRYLVIGTGKKITLECSQTMGHDKMYWYQQDPGMELHLIHYSYGVNSTEKGDLSSESTVSRIRTEHFPLTLESARPSHTSQYLCASSAWRSEHTDTQYFGPGTRLTVL.